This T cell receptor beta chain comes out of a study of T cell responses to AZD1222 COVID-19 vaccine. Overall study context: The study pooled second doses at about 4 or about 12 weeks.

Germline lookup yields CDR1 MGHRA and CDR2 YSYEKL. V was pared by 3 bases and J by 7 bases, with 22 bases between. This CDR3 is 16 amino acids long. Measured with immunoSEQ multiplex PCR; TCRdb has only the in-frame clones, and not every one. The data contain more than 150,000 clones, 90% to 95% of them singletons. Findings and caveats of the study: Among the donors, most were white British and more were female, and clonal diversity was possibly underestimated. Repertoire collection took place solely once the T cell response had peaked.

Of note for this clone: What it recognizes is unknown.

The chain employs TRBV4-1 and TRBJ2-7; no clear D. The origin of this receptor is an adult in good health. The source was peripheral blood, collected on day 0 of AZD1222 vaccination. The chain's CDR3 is CASSHPFSSLPAEQYF. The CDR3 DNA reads TGCGCCAGCAGCCATCCGTTTTCATCGCTCCCGGCGGAGCAGTACTTC.